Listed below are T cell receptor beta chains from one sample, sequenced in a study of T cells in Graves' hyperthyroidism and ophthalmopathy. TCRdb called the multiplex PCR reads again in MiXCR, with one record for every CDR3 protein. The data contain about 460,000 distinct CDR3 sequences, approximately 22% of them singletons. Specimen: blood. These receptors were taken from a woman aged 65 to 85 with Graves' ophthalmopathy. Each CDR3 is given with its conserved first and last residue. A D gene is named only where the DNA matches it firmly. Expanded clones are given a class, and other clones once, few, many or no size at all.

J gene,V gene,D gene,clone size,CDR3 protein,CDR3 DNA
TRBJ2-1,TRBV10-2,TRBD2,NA,CASGAGTSGRSSYNEQFF,TGCGCCAGCGGGGCAGGGACTAGCGGACGTAGCTCCTACAATGAGCAGTTCTTC
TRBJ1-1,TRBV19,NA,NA,CASSTSGKNTEAFF,TGTGCCAGTAGTACCTCAGGGAAGAACACTGAAGCTTTCTTT
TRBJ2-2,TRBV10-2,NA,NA,CASRPPSPGELFF,TGCGCCAGCAGGCCCCCTAGTCCCGGGGAGCTGTTTTTT
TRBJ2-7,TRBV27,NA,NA,CASSRGRFYEQYF,TGTGCCAGCAGTCGTGGGAGATTTTACGAGCAGTACTTC
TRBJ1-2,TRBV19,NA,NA,CASSIINGNYGYTF,TGTGCCAGTAGTATTATTAACGGGAACTATGGCTACACCTTC
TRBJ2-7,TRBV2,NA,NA,CASTKGGSSYEQYF,TGTGCCAGCACAAAAGGGGGGAGCTCCTACGAGCAGTACTTC
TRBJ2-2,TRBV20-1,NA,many,CSAAGQNTGELFF,TGCAGTGCTGCGGGACAGAACACCGGGGAGCTGTTTTTT
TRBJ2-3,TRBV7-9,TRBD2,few,CASSPKAGGLLDTQYF,TGTGCCAGCAGCCCCAAAGCGGGAGGTTTATTAGATACGCAGTATTTT
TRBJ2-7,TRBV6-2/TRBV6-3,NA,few,CASSYAAYEQYF,TGTGCCAGCAGTTACGCCGCCTACGAGCAGTACTTC
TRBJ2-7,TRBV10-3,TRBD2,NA,CAISGGGEGEQYF,TGTGCCATCAGTGGGGGGGGGGAAGGGGAGCAGTACTTC
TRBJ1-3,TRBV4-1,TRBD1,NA,CASSVQGANSGNTIYF,TGCGCCAGCAGCGTGCAGGGGGCGAATTCGGGAAACACCATATATTTT
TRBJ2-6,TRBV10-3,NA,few,CAISDQLNGANVLTF,TGTGCCATCTCGGACCAGCTAAATGGGGCCAACGTCCTGACTTTC
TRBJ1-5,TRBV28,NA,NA,CASTWGTGNNQPQHF,TGTGCCAGCACTTGGGGGACGGGTAACAATCAGCCCCAGCATTTT
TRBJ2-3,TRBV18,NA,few,CASSPLSWDTDTQYF,TGTGCCAGCTCACCTTTATCATGGGACACAGATACGCAGTATTTT
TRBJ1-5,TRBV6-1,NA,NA,CASSGEKPYSDNQPQHF,TGTGCCAGCAGCGGGGAAAAGCCTTACAGCGACAATCAGCCCCAGCATTTT
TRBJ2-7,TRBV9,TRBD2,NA,CASSVAESGLATGEQYF,TGTGCCAGCAGCGTAGCTGAATCAGGACTAGCGACGGGCGAGCAGTACTTC
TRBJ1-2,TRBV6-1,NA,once,CASSEWGAAGYGYTF,TGTGCCAGCAGTGAATGGGGAGCCGCGGGCTATGGCTACACCTTC
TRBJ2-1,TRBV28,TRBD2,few,CASSLYLAGGTNEQFF,TGTGCCAGCAGTTTATATCTAGCGGGAGGAACCAATGAGCAGTTCTTC
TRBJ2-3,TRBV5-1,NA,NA,CASREGPTASTDTQYF,TGCGCCAGCAGGGAGGGGCCGACGGCTAGCACAGATACGCAGTATTTT